Listed here are 17 T cell receptor beta chains from one sample, sequenced in a study of CD8 T cells in ankylosing spondylitis. TCRdb processed the 5' RACE reads anew with MiXCR; each CDR3 protein has one entry. This sample yields 250,000 to 300,000 distinct CDR3 sequences, of which over 15% are seen a single time; around 30% belongs to the top ten. What was sequenced was blood, either unsorted or a sorted T cell fraction (not recorded which). The receptors originated from a male donor with ankylosing spondylitis or in good health (not recorded which).

The chain uses TRBV25-1 and TRBJ1-6; D remains unclear. The CDR3 runs 12 residues. The V gene's germline CDR1 is MGHDK and CDR2 SYGVNS. Trimming removed 0 bases from V and 7 bases from J, with 1 base in between. CDR3 residues: CASSEYNSPLHF. CDR3 sequence (DNA): TGTGCCAGCAGTGAATACAATTCACCCCTCCACTTT. Combining the CDR3 with reference TRBV25-1 and TRBJ1-6 gives the whole variable domain EADIYQTPRYLVIGTGKKITLECSQTMGHDKMYWYQQDPGMELHLIHYSYGVNSTEKGDLSSESTVSRIRTEHFPLTLESARPSHTSQYLCASSEYNSPLHFGNGTRLTVT.

The rearrangement uses TRBV3-1 and TRBJ2-6; weak D call: TRBD1 (6 bases). V shed 10 bases and J shed 0 bases, with 19 bases lying between them. The CDR3 has 17 amino acids. Germline CDR1 reads LGHDT; CDR2 reads YNNKEL (reference sequence). CDR3 amino acids: CATCQEDSYSGANVLTF. The CDR3 coding sequence is TGTGCCACCTGCCAGGAGGACAGCTACTCTGGGGCCAACGTCCTGACTTTC.

The rearrangement joins TRBV21-1 to TRBJ1-5; the table's D call, TRBD1, was not checked against the DNA. TRBV21-1 is listed as a pseudogene. The CDR3 has 18 residues. As DNA, the CDR3 is TGTGCCAGCAGCGGACGTCCCGGGACGTCGGGTAGCAATCAGCCCCAGCATTTT. This codes for CASSGRPGTSGSNQPQHF.

The table lists this clonotype with many counts. V gene TRBV5-5 combines with J gene TRBJ2-1, with D hard to call. The CDR3 is 15 amino acids. With 3 bases removed from V and 4 bases from J, the gap between germline ends came to 14 bases. Germline V gene sequence: CDR1 SGHKS, CDR2 YYEKEE (reference sequence). In nucleotides, the CDR3 is TGTGCCAGCAGCTACGAATTTGGGCAGTACAATGAGCAGTTCTTC. Its protein is CASSYEFGQYNEQFF.

This clonotype was seen repeatedly, ten times or more. CDR3: CASSLGQGASLLEQYF. The CDR3 region has the DNA TGTGCCAGCAGCTTGGGACAGGGAGCCTCCCTACTCGAGCAGTACTTC. The J gene is TRBJ2-7, the V gene TRBV5-6; 7 bases match TRBD1. CDR1 SGHDT and CDR2 YYEEEE come from the germline V gene. This CDR3 contains 16 residues. The V and J ends lost 0 bases and 6 bases, in that order; junction bases with no gene match: 12.

This clonotype has a handful of counts. The gene calls are TRBV5-6 and TRBJ1-5, with unresolved D. Germline values: CDR1 SGHDT, CDR2 YYEEEE. Trimming cost V 3 bases and J 5 bases, with 6 bases left between them. This CDR3 comprises 12 residues. Written as DNA, the CDR3 is TGTGCCAGCAGCTCCCAGTATCAGCCCCAGCATTTT. It yields the protein CASSSQYQPQHF.

This clonotype was counted many times. Written as DNA, the CDR3 is TGTGCCAGCAGTCCCGGGACAGGGTTGTACGAGCAGTACTTC. Residues: CASSPGTGLYEQYF. This rearrangement joins TRBV12-3 or TRBV12-4 to TRBJ2-7, with 9 positions matching TRBD1. V shed 5 bases, J shed 4 bases, and the junction held 6 bases outside the gene matches. The CDR3 contains 14 residues.

V gene TRBV6-1 combines with J gene TRBJ2-7; possibly TRBD2 for D (5 bases). Looked up from germline, CDR1 is MNHNS and CDR2 is SASEGT. The V gene lost 6 bases and the J gene lost 3 bases, with 12 bases spanning the gap. The CDR3 is made up of 13 amino acids. The CDR3 loop reads CASSPGILYEQYF. As DNA, the CDR3 is TGTGCCAGCAGCCCGGGAATCCTCTACGAGCAGTACTTC.

A few counts support this clonotype. The V call is TRBV6-5, the J call TRBJ2-7; D gene ambiguous. The CDR3 runs to 14 residues. Trimming cost V 5 bases and J 6 bases, with 17 bases left between them. Germline CDR1 MNHEY, CDR2 SVGAGI. The CDR3 DNA reads TGTGCCAGCAGTCTATCGGACCCCATTGGCGAGCAGTACTTC. Amino acids: CASSLSDPIGEQYF.

This clonotype has more than one count but fewer than ten. This rearrangement joins TRBV9 to TRBJ2-1; D possibly corresponds to TRBD1 (5 bases). V shed 0 bases and J shed 2 bases, with 9 bases lying between them. The CDR3 is 15 amino acids. Germline V gene lookup returns CDR1 SGDLS and CDR2 YYNGEE. Written as DNA, the CDR3 is TGTGCCAGCAGCGTAGGCAGGGTCCCCTACAATGAGCAGTTCTTC. Translation: CASSVGRVPYNEQFF.

In this sample, this clonotype turned up a few times. The genes are TRBV4-2 and TRBJ2-3, with no clear D. The germline gives CDR1 LGHNA, CDR2 YNFKEQ. The germline V and J ends were trimmed by 3 bases and 5 bases, with 12 bases remaining between them. The CDR3 length is 14 residues. CDR3 DNA sequence: TGTGCCAGCAGCCAGTGGACCGAGATAGATACGCAGTATTTT. It encodes CASSQWTEIDTQYF.

This clonotype showed up many times. This chain links TRBV29-1 with TRBJ2-1; D gene uncertain. Germline values: CDR1 SQVTM, CDR2 ANQGSEA. The germline V and J ends were trimmed by 1 base and 6 bases, with 16 bases remaining between them. The length of the CDR3 is 15 residues. CDR3 coding DNA: TGCAGCGTTGAAGGGCAGCGAACGGGCTCCAATGAGCAGTTCTTC. This sequence encodes CSVEGQRTGSNEQFF.

V is TRBV4-1 and J is TRBJ2-3; D gene uncertain. Germline V gene sequence: CDR1 MGHRA, CDR2 YSYEKL. V was trimmed by 0 bases and J by 1 base, leaving 8 bases between them. This CDR3 has 15 amino acids. Here the CDR3 reads CASSQDLGGTDTQYF. In nucleotides, the CDR3 is TGCGCCAGCAGCCAAGATTTGGGTGGCACAGATACGCAGTATTTT.

This clonotype was detected only a few times. This rearrangement joins TRBV5-5 to TRBJ1-5; 7 nucleotides match TRBD1. Germline CDR1 is SGHKS and CDR2 is YYEKEE (reference sequence). This CDR3 is built from 15 residues. V gave up 1 base and J gave up 5 bases; unmatched junction bases: 6. In DNA, the CDR3 is TGTGCCAGCAGCTTGATCTACGGGACAGATCAGCCCCAGCATTTT. Translating it yields CASSLIYGTDQPQHF.

A few counts support this clonotype. The chain combines TRBV30 with TRBJ2-2; a possible D gene is TRBD1 (6 bases). V was trimmed by 3 bases and J by 6 bases, leaving 11 bases between them. Germline V gene data show CDR1 as GTSNPN and CDR2 as SVGIG (reference sequence). This CDR3 is 13 amino acids long. The CDR3: CAWRQGWAGELFF. Written as DNA, the CDR3 is TGTGCCTGGAGACAGGGATGGGCCGGGGAGCTGTTTTTT.

The rearrangement joins TRBV9 to TRBJ2-5; D may be TRBD2 (6 bases). The CDR3 consists of 15 residues. In germline, CDR1 is SGDLS, CDR2 YYNGEE. Trimming left V 4 bases short and J 5 bases short, with 18 bases between. Written as DNA, the CDR3 is TGTGCCAGCAGCCAAGGCCGGGGGATTGGGGAGACCCAGTACTTC. This gives the protein CASSQGRGIGETQYF.

The gene calls are TRBV10-3 and TRBJ2-7, with TRBD1 as a possible D gene (6 bases). Germline lookup yields CDR1 ENHRY and CDR2 SYGVKD. The CDR3 spans 15 residues. Deletions cut 5 bases from V and 1 base from J, with 15 bases between. CDR3 sequence: CAISNRASESYEQYF. The CDR3 nucleotides read TGTGCCATCAGTAACAGGGCTTCCGAGTCCTACGAGCAGTACTTC.